The T cell receptor beta chain described here comes from a study of blood T cell repertoires in COVID-19. Across the study: COVID-19 samples from acute and convalescent phases originated in the United States, Italy and Spain.

V lost 4 bases and J lost 6, with 25 bases in between. The CDR3 runs to 17 residues. Germline V lookup: CDR1 DFQATT, CDR2 SNEGSKA (reference sequence). This table comes from immunoSEQ multiplex PCR, and its TCRdb copy is limited to in-frame clones, with some not included. The sample carries around 46,000 clones, around 87% recorded once. Participants, about 18 to 100 years old, spanned fewer than 25 US areas. This chain links TRBV20-1 with TRBJ1-5, with a possible D match to TRBD1 (6 bases). Sequences were obtained from PBMCs or T cells enriched from blood (not recorded which). This sequence originates from a woman between 50 and 59 years old who had recovered from COVID-19. This CDR3 reads CSANDGRGGRESQPQHF. CDR3 sequence (DNA): TGCAGTGCTAATGACGGCCGCGGGGGGCGAGAGTCTCAGCCCCAGCATTTT.